This T cell receptor beta chain was captured by sequencing in a study of blood T cell repertoires in COVID-19. Study-level information: Specimens from acute and convalescent COVID-19 originated in the United States, Italy and Spain. Sample material is recorded as cDNA or gDNA derived from T cells, B-cell-depleted T cells, or PBMCs.

The CDR3 contains 14 residues. Germline V lookup: CDR1 KGHSH, CDR2 LQKENI. With 5 bases removed from V and 10 bases from J, the gap between germline ends came to 15 bases. Methods used by the authors: Nucleated cell counts were estimated from reference gene primer amplification. Sequencing used immunoSEQ multiplex PCR; TCRdb keeps in-frame clones, though not all of them. Clonal size and the V and J genes are those of that table, whereas D and trimming came from the DNA. The sample lists about 250,000 clones, around nine tenths occurring once. The sequencing sample was made of peripheral blood. The gene calls are TRBV18 and TRBJ1-6, with D possibly matching TRBD1 (6 bases). The clonotype was recovered from a man younger than 35 with active or convalescent COVID-19. The CDR3 nucleotides are TGTGCCAGCTCATTACAAAGGACAGCCTCACCCCTCCACTTT. Its protein product is CASSLQRTASPLHF.